This T cell receptor beta chain was obtained from a study of tumor-infiltrating lymphocytes in primary liver carcinoma. As for the study in general: The patients included men and women who were aged 30 to 69 years.

Both RNA and DNA were isolated together from about 21-30 mg of bulk tissue that had not been sorted. Tumor samples each held over 80% viable tumor cells. This CDR3 has 12 residues. Germline V gene sequence: CDR1 SGHKS, CDR2 YYEKEE (reference sequence). V was shortened by 0 bases and J by 4 bases, with 4 bases between the two germline ends. Within the sample, this clonotype is medium-sized. Using a constant-region primer together with ProtoScript II reverse transcriptase, TCR beta cDNA was made from around 500 ng of total RNA. Investigators got TCR beta libraries out of three nested multiplex PCR rounds, done with slightly modified ARM-PCR. Amplification in the first two PCR rounds was performed using TRBV1-TRBV30 forward primers and a C-beta reverse primer for roughly 9 cycles each. TCRdb re-analysed the multiplex PCR reads in MiXCR, keeping a single row per CDR3 protein. Of fewer than 250,000 distinct CDR3 sequences listed, around 81% were seen once; the top ten hold 15% to 20%.

The receptor comes from a man aged 40-50 years with primary liver carcinoma and hepatitis B virus infection. The chain has TRBV5-5 and TRBJ2-5; D gene ambiguous. Sequenced: tumor tissue from primary liver carcinoma. The CDR3 bases are TGTGCCAGCAGCTTGGGTACAGAGACCCAGTACTTC. It encodes CASSLGTETQYF. The entire variable domain, with the rest obtained from reference TRBV5-5 and TRBJ2-5, is as follows: DAGVTQSPTHLIKTRGQQVTLRCSPISGHKSVSWYQQVLGQGPQFIFQYYEKEERGRGNFPDRFSARQFPNYSSELNVNALLLGDSALYLCASSLGTETQYFGPGTRLLVL.